What follows describes a single T cell receptor beta chain. The table came from immunoSEQ multiplex PCR; TCRdb's copy has only in-frame clones and leaves some out. The sample has about 64,000 clones; around 92% are singletons. This entry is derived from a study of cytomegalovirus exposure and HLA in healthy donors. Sequenced material: PBMCs. The receptor was isolated from a woman in her late teens or twenties in good health and CMV-seronegative.

CDR3 amino acids: CAISAGQSVHEQYF. The CDR3 DNA is TGTGCCATCAGTGCCGGACAATCCGTCCACGAGCAGTACTTC. The chain combines TRBV10-3 with TRBJ2-7, with D possibly TRBD1 on 5 matching bases. The CDR3 extends over 14 amino acids. Trimming pared 4 bases from V and 5 bases from J, leaving 15 bases between. Germline assignment: CDR1 ENHRY and CDR2 SYGVKD.